These 15 T cell receptor beta chains came from one sample sequenced in a study of spatial heterogeneity in lung cancer. Time point here: blood at routine non-recurrence follow-up after resection. TCRdb itself ran the 5' RACE reads through MiXCR, one entry per CDR3 protein. The sample records more than 1,500 distinct CDR3 sequences, over 15% being singletons. The starting material was PBMCs, obtained at follow-up. Receptor source: a male donor with early-stage non-small cell lung cancer.

Many counts were recorded for this clonotype. The V and J genes are TRBV4-3 and TRBJ1-6; D is ambiguous. Trimming cost V 1 base and J 10 bases, with 14 bases left between them. The CDR3 length is 15 residues. Germline V gives CDR1 LGHNA, CDR2 YSLEER. This CDR3 reads CASSQVGDMGSPLHF. CDR3 nucleotides: TGCGCCAGCAGCCAAGTAGGTGACATGGGGTCACCCCTCCACTTT.

This clonotype appeared many times. Given a much more abundant clone one base away, this may be a read error. The chain is built from TRBV19 and TRBJ2-5; perhaps D is TRBD1 or TRBD2 (5 bases each). The germline CDR1 and CDR2 sequences are LNHDA and SQIVND (reference sequence). Deletions cut 5 bases from V and 1 base from J, with 17 bases between. The CDR3 consists of 16 residues. The CDR3 DNA reads as TGTGCCAGTAGTGTGGACTCCAGAGGGGCCCAAGAGACCCAGTACTTC. Translation gives CASSVDSRGAQETQYF.

The chain carries TRBV6-2 or TRBV6-3 and TRBJ2-5, with D uncertain. Germline V CDR1 and CDR2: MNHEY, SVGEGT. Trimming left V 8 bases short and J 1 base short, with 14 bases between. The CDR3 spans 14 residues. This CDR3 reads CASDTEQPQETQYF. CDR3 DNA sequence: TGTGCCAGCGATACAGAACAGCCCCAAGAGACCCAGTACTTC.

This clonotype has just a few counts. The chain couples TRBV5-1 to TRBJ1-1; D not certain. The germline CDR1 and CDR2 sequences are SGHRS and YFSETQ. Trimming shortened V by 4 bases and J by 7 bases, and 11 bases separated the two germline ends. CDR3 length: 12 amino acids. The CDR3 spells CASSLSGFEAFF. CDR3 bases: TGCGCCAGCAGCCTCTCGGGGTTTGAAGCTTTCTTT.

This clonotype is classed as medium-sized (0.01 to 0.1%). The rearrangement uses TRBV5-1 and TRBJ1-5; no reliable D call. The CDR3 contains 13 residues. Trimming shortened V by 0 bases and J by 3 bases, and 4 bases separated the two germline ends. Germline V lookup: CDR1 SGHRS, CDR2 YFSETQ. CDR3 in DNA: TGCGCCAGCAGCTTGGAACCCAATCAGCCCCAGCATTTT. It encodes CASSLEPNQPQHF.

This clonotype has ten or more counts. This clone may be a read error of a much larger clone one base away. The chain has TRBV5-5 and TRBJ1-5, with 9 bases lining up with TRBD1. This CDR3 has 15 amino acids. V dropped 9 bases and J dropped 7; count of bases not matched to a gene: 14. The germline CDR1 and CDR2 sequences are SGHKS and YYEKEE (reference sequence). The DNA of the CDR3 is TGTGCCAACAGACATGGACAGGGGTCTAGACAGCCCCAGCATTTT. Protein: CANRHGQGSRQPQHF.

This clonotype is medium-sized by share. This rearrangement joins TRBV7-9 to TRBJ2-7; D possibly corresponds to TRBD1 (6 bases). This CDR3 comprises 13 residues. The V end lost 5 bases, the J end lost 7 bases, and 15 bases lay between the germline ends. The germline gives CDR1 SEHNR, CDR2 FQNEAQ (reference sequence). CDR3 bases: TGTGCCAGCAGCCTCCCGAGACAGGCGGAGCAGTACTTC. Translation gives CASSLPRQAEQYF.

The rearrangement joins TRBV6-5 to TRBJ1-5; 7 bases agree with TRBD1. The CDR3 loop spans 17 amino acids. Germline CDR1 and CDR2: MNHEY and SVGAGI. V shed 4 bases and J 0 bases; nucleotides not matched to a gene: 9. CDR3 sequence reads: CASSSTGAAYSNQPQHF. In nucleotides, the CDR3 is TGTGCCAGCAGTTCTACAGGGGCGGCTTATAGCAATCAGCCCCAGCATTTT.

This clonotype was picked up many times. The genes are TRBV6-5 and TRBJ1-1; TRBD1 agrees at 11 bases. The V gene's germline CDR1 is MNHEY and CDR2 SVGAGI. The CDR3 sequence is 16 residues long. Germline trimming cut 0 bases from V and 5 bases from J; bases unmatched to any gene: 5. CDR3 in amino acids: CASSYSRTGGETEAFF. Written as DNA, the CDR3 is TGTGCCAGCAGTTACTCAAGGACAGGGGGCGAAACTGAAGCTTTCTTT.

This clonotype is termed medium-sized. For the CDR3, the DNA is TGTGCCAGCACACCGGGACAGGGAAGACCACAGTCCTACGAGCAGTACTTC. As protein: CASTPGQGRPQSYEQYF. The gene calls are TRBV6-2 or TRBV6-3 and TRBJ2-7, with 9 bases identical to TRBD1. Trimming took 7 bases from V and 1 from J; bases not matched to a gene: 14. From germline, CDR1 is MNHEY and CDR2 SVGEGT. This CDR3 comprises 17 residues.

Sample share makes this clonotype medium-sized. The chain employs TRBV27 and TRBJ2-3; 9 nucleotides align to TRBD2. CDR3 length: 15 amino acids. The germline gives CDR1 MNHEY, CDR2 SMNVEV (reference sequence). With 5 bases clipped from V and 0 bases from J, the junction kept 3 bases outside the gene matches. In DNA, the CDR3 is TGTGCCAGCAGTGGGGGACTAGCAAGCACAGATACGCAGTATTTT. Its translation is CASSGGLASTDTQYF.

This clonotype was observed many times. J is TRBJ2-3 and V is TRBV12-3 or TRBV12-4; 12 positions match TRBD2. Trimming took 5 bases from V and 0 from J; bases not matched to a gene: 6. The CDR3 has 17 amino acids. The CDR3 region has the DNA TGTGCCAGCAGTCCCTGGACTAGCGGGGCTAGCACAGATACGCAGTATTTT. Amino acid sequence: CASSPWTSGASTDTQYF.

A few counts support this clonotype. V and J are TRBV5-4 and TRBJ2-3; TRBD1 is a possible D gene (5 bases). Germline loops: CDR1 SGHNT, CDR2 YYREEE (reference sequence). With 0 bases removed from V and 5 bases from J, the gap between germline ends came to 22 bases. The CDR3 consists of 18 residues. The CDR3 protein is CASSLGGSRGSVQDTQYF. The CDR3 DNA is TGTGCCAGCAGCTTGGGTGGGTCTAGGGGAAGCGTTCAAGATACGCAGTATTTT.

In this sample, this clonotype turned up many times. The chain recombines TRBV13 with TRBJ2-1; 10 nucleotides match TRBD2. Per germline, CDR1 PRHDT and CDR2 FYEKMQ (reference sequence). J gave up 2 bases and V 4 bases, and 11 bases lay outside the gene matches. The CDR3 contains 18 residues. CDR3 sequence: CASSYRERGGPAYNEQFF. The CDR3 coding sequence is TGTGCCAGCAGCTACCGGGAGCGGGGGGGCCCGGCCTACAATGAGCAGTTCTTC. Together with reference TRBV13 and TRBJ2-1, the CDR3 gives the full variable domain: AAGVIQSPRHLIKEKRETATLKCYPIPRHDTVYWYQQGPGQDPQFLISFYEKMQSDKGSIPDRFSAQQFSDYHSELNMSSLELGDSALYFCASSYRERGGPAYNEQFFGPGTRLTVL.

This clonotype counts as medium-sized (0.01 to 0.1%). J is TRBJ2-3 and V is TRBV7-8; D is unresolved. Germline V gene data show CDR1 as SGHVS and CDR2 as FQNEAQ. The CDR3 contains 13 residues. Trimming removed 5 bases from V and 6 bases from J, with 12 bases in between. In DNA form, the CDR3 reads TGTGCCAGCAGCCTTGGTGACTTGGATACGCAGTATTTT. It encodes CASSLGDLDTQYF.